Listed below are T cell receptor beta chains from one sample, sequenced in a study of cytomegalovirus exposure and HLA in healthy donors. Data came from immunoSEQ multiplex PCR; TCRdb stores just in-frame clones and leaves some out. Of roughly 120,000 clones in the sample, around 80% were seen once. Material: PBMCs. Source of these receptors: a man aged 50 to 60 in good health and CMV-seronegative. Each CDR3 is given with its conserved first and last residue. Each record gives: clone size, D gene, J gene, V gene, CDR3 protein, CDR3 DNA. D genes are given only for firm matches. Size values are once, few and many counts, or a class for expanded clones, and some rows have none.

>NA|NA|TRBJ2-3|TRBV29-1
CSVEDGQGLDTQYF
TGCAGCGTTGAAGATGGGCAGGGGCTGGATACGCAGTATTTT
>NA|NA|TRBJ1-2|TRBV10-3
CAISESRQGKHYGYTF
TGTGCCATCAGTGAGTCGAGGCAGGGGAAGCACTATGGCTACACCTTC
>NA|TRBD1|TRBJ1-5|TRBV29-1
CSAAVGTEAGNQPQHF
TGCAGCGCCGCGGTCGGGACAGAGGCTGGTAATCAGCCCCAGCATTTT
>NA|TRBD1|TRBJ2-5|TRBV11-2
CASKKGAGQETQYF
TGTGCCAGCAAGAAGGGGGCTGGTCAAGAGACCCAGTACTTC
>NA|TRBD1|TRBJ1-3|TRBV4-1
CASSQEGQVSGNTIYF
TGCGCCAGCAGCCAAGAGGGACAGGTCTCTGGAAACACCATATATTTT
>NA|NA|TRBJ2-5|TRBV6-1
CASSEYPLSGETQYF
TGTGCCAGCAGTGAGTATCCCCTCAGCGGGGAGACCCAGTACTTC
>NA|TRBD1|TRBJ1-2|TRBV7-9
CASSPGTEGNDYTF
TGTGCCAGCAGCCCCGGGACAGAGGGTAATGACTACACCTTC
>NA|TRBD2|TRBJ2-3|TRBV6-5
CASSYSRSGADTQYF
TGTGCCAGCAGTTATTCCAGGAGCGGGGCAGATACGCAGTATTTT
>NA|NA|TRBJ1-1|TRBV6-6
CASSSLTGNTEAFF
TGTGCCAGCAGTTCCTTGACAGGGAACACTGAAGCTTTCTTT
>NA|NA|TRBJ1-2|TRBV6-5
CASSSDRPYGYTF
TGTGCCAGCAGCTCCGACAGGCCGTATGGCTACACCTTC
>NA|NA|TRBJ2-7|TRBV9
CASSATEPTYEQYF
TGTGCCAGCAGCGCGACAGAACCTACCTACGAGCAGTACTTC
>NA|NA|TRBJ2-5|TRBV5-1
CASKSQETQYF
TGCGCCAGCAAGTCTCAGGAGACCCAGTACTTC
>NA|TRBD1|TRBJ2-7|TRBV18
CASRRPGTETYEQYF
TGTGCCAGCCGACGTCCCGGGACAGAGACCTACGAGCAGTACTTC
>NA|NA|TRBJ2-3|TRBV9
CASSVAPSKPPDTQYF
TGTGCCAGCAGCGTAGCCCCCTCTAAGCCCCCAGATACGCAGTATTTT
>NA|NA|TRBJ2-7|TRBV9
CASSVEVDSYTYEQYF
TGTGCCAGCAGCGTGGAAGTGGACAGTTATACCTACGAGCAGTACTTC
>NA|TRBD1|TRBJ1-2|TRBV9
CASSTTGTGFNYGYTF
TGTGCCAGCAGCACCACCGGGACAGGGTTTAACTATGGCTACACCTTC
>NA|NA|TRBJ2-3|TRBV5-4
CASSSGGGTDTQYF
TGTGCCAGCAGCTCCGGGGGTGGCACAGATACGCAGTATTTT
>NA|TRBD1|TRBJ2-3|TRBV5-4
CASSGTVSTDTQYF
TGTGCCAGCAGCGGGACAGTTAGCACAGATACGCAGTATTTT
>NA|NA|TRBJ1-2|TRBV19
CASSGRGAPNYGYTF
TGTGCCAGTAGTGGTCGGGGAGCCCCTAACTATGGCTACACCTTC
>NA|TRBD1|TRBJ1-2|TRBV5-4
CASSLAWGQGSGYTF
TGTGCCAGCAGCTTGGCCTGGGGACAGGGGTCTGGCTACACCTTC
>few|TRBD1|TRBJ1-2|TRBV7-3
CASSQGADGYTF
TGTGCCAGCAGCCAGGGGGCGGATGGCTACACCTTC
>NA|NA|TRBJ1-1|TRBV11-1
CASSLVRNTEAFF
TGTGCCAGCAGCTTAGTCAGGAACACTGAAGCTTTCTTT
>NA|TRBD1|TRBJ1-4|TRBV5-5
CASSDPGQGVEKLFF
TGTGCCAGCAGTGATCCGGGACAGGGGGTTGAAAAACTGTTTTTT
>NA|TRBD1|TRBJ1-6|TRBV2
CASSMGQGVTVDNSPLHF
TGTGCCAGCAGCATGGGACAGGGGGTTACCGTTGATAATTCACCCCTCCACTTT
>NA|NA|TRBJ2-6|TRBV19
CASSIDLGGVYSGANVLTF
TGTGCCAGTAGTATAGACCTAGGGGGGGTTTACTCTGGGGCCAACGTCCTGACTTTC
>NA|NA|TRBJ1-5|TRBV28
CASSSQGSGDNQPQHF
TGTGCCAGCAGTTCCCAGGGTAGCGGGGATAATCAGCCCCAGCATTTT
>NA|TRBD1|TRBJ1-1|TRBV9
CASSMDRATEAFF
TGTGCCAGCAGCATGGACAGGGCCACTGAAGCTTTCTTT
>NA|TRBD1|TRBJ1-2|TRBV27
CASSLGGRGIYGYTF
TGTGCCAGCAGTCTAGGCGGCAGGGGGATCTATGGCTACACCTTC
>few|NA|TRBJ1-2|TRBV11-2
CASSLSSDRLYGYTF
TGTGCCAGCAGCTTAAGTTCGGACAGACTCTATGGCTACACCTTC
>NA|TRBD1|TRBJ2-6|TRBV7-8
CASSTTGGSGANVLTF
TGTGCCAGCAGCACCACAGGGGGCAGTGGGGCCAACGTCCTGACTTTC
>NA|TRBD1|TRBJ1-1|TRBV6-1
CASSFLDRGNTEAFF
TGTGCCAGCAGTTTCCTAGACAGGGGTAACACTGAAGCTTTCTTT
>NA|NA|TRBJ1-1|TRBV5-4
CASYLAGNTEAFF
TGTGCCAGCTATCTTGCGGGGAACACTGAAGCTTTCTTT
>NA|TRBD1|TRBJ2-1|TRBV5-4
CASSLGDSLYNEQFF
TGTGCCAGCAGCTTGGGGGACAGCCTCTACAATGAGCAGTTCTTC
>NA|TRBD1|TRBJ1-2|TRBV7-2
CASSLGTGDGYTF
TGTGCCAGCAGCTTAGGGACAGGAGATGGCTACACCTTC
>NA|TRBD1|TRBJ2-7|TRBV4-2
CASSQGDRPSYEQYF
TGTGCCAGCAGCCAAGGGGACAGACCCTCCTACGAGCAGTACTTC
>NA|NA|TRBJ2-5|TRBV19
CASSPGVHETQYF
TGTGCCAGTAGCCCCGGAGTGCACGAGACCCAGTACTTC
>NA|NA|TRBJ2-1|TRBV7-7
CASSFSGDNEQFF
TGTGCCAGCAGCTTCTCGGGGGACAATGAGCAGTTCTTC
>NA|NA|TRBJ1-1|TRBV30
CAWILRVNTEAFF
TGTGCCTGGATTCTCAGGGTTAACACTGAAGCTTTCTTT
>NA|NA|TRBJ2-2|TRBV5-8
CASSVRNLITGELFF
TGTGCCAGCAGCGTAAGAAACCTAATCACCGGGGAGCTGTTTTTT
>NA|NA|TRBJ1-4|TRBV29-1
CSGRKSALSEKLFF
TGCAGCGGGCGGAAATCGGCGTTAAGCGAAAAACTGTTTTTT
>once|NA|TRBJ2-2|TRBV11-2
CASSLGSGPTGELFF
TGTGCCAGCAGCTTAGGGTCAGGGCCCACCGGGGAGCTGTTTTTT
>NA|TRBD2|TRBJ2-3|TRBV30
CAWSSGGVTDTQYF
TGTGCCTGGAGTTCGGGGGGGGTCACAGATACGCAGTATTTT
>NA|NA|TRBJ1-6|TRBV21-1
CASTEGQINSPLHF
TGTGCCAGCACTGAGGGACAAATAAATTCACCCCTCCACTTT
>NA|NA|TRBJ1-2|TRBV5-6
CASSPDIYYGYTF
TGTGCCAGCAGCCCCGACATATACTATGGCTACACCTTC